The 14 T cell receptor beta chains in this list originate from one sample, sequenced in a study of identical twins. TCRdb re-derived calls from the 5' RACE reads in MiXCR, one entry per CDR3 protein. Of about 250,000 distinct CDR3 sequences in the sample, about 8.3% were seen once. In addition, the sample was reused for a study of yellow fever vaccine responses in identical twins.

Sequencing was carried out using CD8+ T cells sorted from blood. The receptors were gathered from a woman aged 18-29 years in good health.

The chain recombines TRBV7-9 with TRBJ2-7, with a possible D match to TRBD1 (5 bases). The CDR3 is made up of 14 amino acids. Trimming pared 3 bases from V and 0 bases from J, leaving 9 bases between. CDR1 and CDR2 from the germline V gene are SEHNR and FQNEAQ (reference sequence). The CDR3 protein is CASSLSTVSYEQYF. The DNA for the CDR3 is TGTGCCAGCAGCTTGTCGACAGTCTCCTACGAGCAGTACTTC.

As to this clonotype: Sequence at one end of the junction differs from germline and may be a read error. The genes are TRBV7-6 and TRBJ2-1, with 10 positions matching TRBD1. The CDR3 extends over 22 amino acids. The germline V gene has CDR1 SGHVS and CDR2 FNYEAQ. The CDR3 loop reads CASSLAGGGTGAPRPVYNEQFF. The CDR3, as DNA: TGTGCTAGCAGCTTAGCTGGCGGGGGGACAGGGGCCCCGAGACCCGTTTACAATGAGCAGTTCTTC.

This clonotype was observed at least ten times. This rearrangement joins TRBV15 to TRBJ2-1; possible D gene TRBD1, 5 bases. Trimming shortened V by 3 bases and J by 0 bases, and 9 bases separated the two germline ends. Germline assignment: CDR1 LNHNV and CDR2 YYDKDF (reference sequence). CDR3 length: 15 amino acids. The DNA of the CDR3 is TGTGCCACCAGCAGTGAAGGGGACTCCTACAATGAGCAGTTCTTC. Its protein is CATSSEGDSYNEQFF. The whole variable domain, remainder taken from reference TRBV15 and TRBJ2-1, is DAMVIQNPRYQVTQFGKPVTLSCSQTLNHNVMYWYQQKSSQAPKLLFHYYDKDFNNEADTPDNFQSRRPNTSFCFLDIRSPGLGDTAMYLCATSSEGDSYNEQFFGPGTRLTVL.

This clonotype was observed a few times. This chain joins TRBV7-8 and TRBJ2-2, with 8 bases fitting TRBD2. Germline V CDR1 and CDR2: SGHVS, FQNEAQ. Trimming at V came to 1 base and at J to 6 bases, leaving 7 bases not matched to a gene. The length of the CDR3 is 16 residues. The CDR3 reads CASSLESGGPPGELFF. In nucleotides, the CDR3 is TGTGCCAGCAGCTTAGAAAGCGGGGGCCCCCCCGGGGAGCTGTTTTTT.

This clonotype showed up many times. The CDR3 bases are TGCGCCAGCAGCCAAGATCAGGGGACTAGGGGGAATGAGCAGTTCTTC. It translates to CASSQDQGTRGNEQFF. The chain recombines TRBV4-3 with TRBJ2-1; 8 nucleotides match TRBD2. The J segment lost 7 bases and the V segment lost 0 bases, leaving 8 bases of the junction unmatched. Germline CDR1 is LGHNA and CDR2 is YSLEER. This CDR3 contains 16 residues.

The chain recombines TRBV7-2 with TRBJ1-2; a possible D gene is TRBD1 (5 bases). V lost 2 bases and J lost 1, with 8 bases in between. The CDR3 extends over 14 amino acids. Germline V gene data show CDR1 as SGHTA and CDR2 as FQGNSA. CDR3 DNA: TGTGCCAGCAGCTTAACCGACAGTAACTATGGCTACACCTTC. Translating it yields CASSLTDSNYGYTF.

The CDR3 DNA follows: TGTGCCAGCAGCTCCGCTAGCGGGGGGGCCCCCTACAATGAGCAGTTCTTC. This encodes CASSSASGGAPYNEQFF. This chain connects TRBV7-9 to TRBJ2-1; 12 positions match TRBD2. V lost 4 bases, J lost 2 bases, and 6 bases stayed unmatched. In germline, CDR1 is SEHNR, CDR2 FQNEAQ (reference sequence). This CDR3 contains 17 residues.

V usage is TRBV5-6 and J usage is TRBJ2-7; TRBD1 matches at 10 bases. The CDR3 runs to 14 residues. CDR1 and CDR2 from the germline V gene are SGHDT and YYEEEE. Unmatched junction bases numbered 3, after V lost 0 bases and J lost 6 bases. This CDR3 is CASSLVGQGGEQYF. The CDR3 nucleotides read TGTGCCAGCAGCTTGGTCGGACAGGGGGGCGAGCAGTACTTC. Combining the CDR3 with reference TRBV5-6 and TRBJ2-7 gives the whole variable domain DAGVTQSPTHLIKTRGQQVTLRCSPKSGHDTVSWYQQALGQGPQFIFQYYEEEERQRGNFPDRFSGHQFPNYSSELNVNALLLGDSALYLCASSLVGQGGEQYFGPGTRLTVT.

This clonotype was observed many times. The chain uses TRBV29-1 and TRBJ2-5, with 9 bases identical to TRBD2. Trimming removed 8 bases from V and 0 bases from J; junction bases left unmatched: 10. CDR1 is SQVTM, CDR2 ANQGSEA, per germline. CDR3 length: 15 residues. CDR3 DNA sequence: TGCAGCCTCTCAAGTGGACTAGCGTACCAAGAGACCCAGTACTTC. Encoded protein: CSLSSGLAYQETQYF.

This clonotype was found many times. The rearrangement joins TRBV29-1 to TRBJ2-7; D remains ambiguous. V lost 1 base, J lost 6 bases, and 10 bases lay in between. Germline CDR1 is SQVTM and CDR2 is ANQGSEA. This CDR3 has 12 residues. For the CDR3, the DNA is TGCAGCGTTGAAGGCGCGGAGTTCGAGCAGTACTTC. Protein: CSVEGAEFEQYF.

The chain joins TRBV25-1 to TRBJ2-7, with D perhaps TRBD1 or TRBD2 (5 bases each). Germline values: CDR1 MGHDK, CDR2 SYGVNS. With 1 base removed from V and 2 bases from J, the gap between germline ends came to 15 bases. This CDR3 spans 16 amino acids. Here the CDR3 reads CASSESLTGPPYEQYF. CDR3 coding DNA: TGTGCCAGCAGTGAATCTCTAACGGGACCTCCCTACGAGCAGTACTTC.

In its sample, this clonotype is medium-sized. The chain combines TRBV4-3 with TRBJ2-1; 12 bases map to TRBD2. This CDR3 spans 15 amino acids. Per the germline V gene, CDR1 is LGHNA and CDR2 is YSLEER. V lost 1 base and J lost 14; bases outside the gene matches: 9. The CDR3 sequence is CASSQVLLAGGSEFF. CDR3 DNA: TGCGCCAGCAGCCAAGTGTTACTAGCGGGAGGTTCGGAGTTCTTC.

This clonotype has only a few counts. This sequence joins TRBV20-1 and TRBJ2-7, with D perhaps TRBD1 or TRBD2 (6 bases each). This CDR3 has 12 residues. Looked up from germline, CDR1 is DFQATT and CDR2 is SNEGSKA (reference sequence). CDR3 nucleotides: TGCAGCCCGAGGGGGGAGTCGAGCGAGCAGTACTTC. It encodes CSPRGESSEQYF.

This sequence joins TRBV28 and TRBJ1-1; a possible D gene is TRBD1 (6 bases). V lost 5 bases to trimming and J lost 1 base, with 14 bases between them. Germline CDR1 is MDHEN and CDR2 is SYDVKM. The CDR3 contains 15 residues. The CDR3, as DNA: TGTGCCAGCAGTATACCTCAGGGGAGGAACACTGAAGCTTTCTTT. Protein product: CASSIPQGRNTEAFF.